The present entry profiles one TCR beta chain with its context. Antigen: not known. Germline assignment: CDR1 SNHLY and CDR2 FYNNEI. Trimming shortened V by 6 bases and J by 8 bases, and 17 bases separated the two germline ends. This CDR3 spans 14 amino acids. The data were obtained in a study of T cell responses to AZD1222 COVID-19 vaccine. Study-wide findings and caveats: Among vaccine-associated CD4 TCRs, coverage spanned spike, with dominance at 160-218 and 743-854.

Profiled with immunoSEQ multiplex PCR; TCRdb holds only in-frame clones, not every one. The table includes around 150,000 clones, about 92% detected once. The TCR comes from an adult who received the AZD1222 COVID-19 vaccine. The specimen comprised peripheral blood, sampled 28 days after the second AZD1222 dose. The gene calls are TRBV2 and TRBJ2-1; D perhaps matches TRBD2 (5 bases). The CDR3: CASRRAIARDEQFF. CDR3 bases: TGTGCCAGCAGGAGGGCTATTGCTAGGGATGAGCAGTTCTTC.